This T cell receptor beta chain comes out of a study of OX40 agonist ivuxolimab in advanced cancers. In the study overall: Clinicians treated patients with ivuxolimab, an agonistic anti-OX40 (CD134) antibody. Partial response was recorded in three patients: one hepatocellular carcinoma and two cutaneous melanoma cases. Overall study findings and caveats: The study found among the lowest clonal expansion in partial responders at 0.1-3.0 mg/kg. At 0.1 to 3.0 mg/kg, clonal expansion of CD4+ and CD8+ blood T cells had occurred by week 6.

Regarding this clone: Its antigen is currently unknown.

V gave up 5 bases and J gave up 6 bases; unmatched junction bases: 13. The germline gives CDR1 MNHEY, CDR2 SVGAGI. The CDR3 has 15 residues. The method was immunoSEQ multiplex PCR; TCRdb's version includes in-frame clones alone and lacks a portion of them. The sample holds more than 30,000 clones; more than 65% are singletons and the top ten take 8.5% to 14%. The TCR originated in an adult with an advanced solid tumor such as melanoma, head and neck, liver or kidney cancer. The sample was CD4+ or CD8+ T cells sorted from blood, taken in a trial of the OX40 agonist ivuxolimab. V and J are TRBV6-5 and TRBJ2-7; 7 bases line up with TRBD1. The CDR3: CASSPNVRGQGEQYF. The CDR3 DNA is TGTGCCAGCAGTCCCAATGTAAGGGGGCAAGGCGAGCAGTACTTC.